These 18 T cell receptor beta chains originate from one sample sequenced in a study of OX40 agonist ivuxolimab in advanced cancers. This table comes from immunoSEQ multiplex PCR, and its TCRdb copy is limited to in-frame clones, with some not included. Altogether 60,000 to 85,000 clones are present, 75% to 90% being singletons, with the ten largest covering roughly 4%. Source: CD4+ or CD8+ T cells sorted from blood, taken in a trial of the OX40 agonist ivuxolimab. The receptors derive from an adult with an advanced solid tumor such as melanoma, head and neck, liver or kidney cancer.

In DNA form, the CDR3 reads TGTGCCATCAGAGGCGGGAGCACAGATACGCAGTATTTT. The encoded protein is CAIRGGSTDTQYF. The chain combines TRBV10-3 with TRBJ2-3; the D gene is possibly TRBD2 (5 bases). Trimming shortened V by 6 bases and J by 0 bases, and 7 bases separated the two germline ends. The CDR3 runs to 13 residues. Looked up from germline, CDR1 is ENHRY and CDR2 is SYGVKD.

This clone has a single count. The rearrangement joins TRBV6-5 to TRBJ1-5; D ambiguous. The ends were cut back, 6 bases at V and 2 bases at J, with 8 bases in the middle. CDR3 length: 13 residues. Germline values: CDR1 MNHEY, CDR2 SVGAGI. The CDR3, as DNA: TGTGCCAGCAGCACTGAGGGCAATCAGCCCCAGCATTTT. This translates into CASSTEGNQPQHF.

This clone was observed once. The CDR3 nucleotides are TGCGCCAGCAGCCCGGGCGGGGGGAGGCAGCCCCAGCATTTT. Its translation: CASSPGGGRQPQHF. The chain employs TRBV5-1 and TRBJ1-5; D may be TRBD1 (5 bases). V was shortened by 4 bases and J by 7 bases, with 15 bases between the two germline ends. CDR1 is SGHRS, CDR2 YFSETQ, per germline. This CDR3 has 14 amino acids.

V is TRBV2 and J is TRBJ2-2; D is possibly TRBD1 (5 bases). Germline CDR1 SNHLY, CDR2 FYNNEI. Between the trimmed V and J ends, which lost 3 bases and 4 bases, there was a span of 12 bases. This CDR3 is 15 amino acids long. For the CDR3, the DNA is TGTGCCAGCAGTGACGGGCAGGGTGGCACCGGGGAGCTGTTTTTT. Translated, it gives CASSDGQGGTGELFF.

The rearrangement joins TRBV13 to TRBJ1-3, with TRBD1 matching 10 bases. The length of the CDR3 is 17 residues. Trimming at V came to 3 bases and at J to 0 bases, leaving 5 bases not matched to a gene. The germline V gene encodes CDR1 PRHDT and CDR2 FYEKMQ (reference sequence). The CDR3 nucleotides are TGTGCCAGCAGCTTCGACAGGGGGCTCTCCTCTGGAAACACCATATATTTT. Translated, it gives CASSFDRGLSSGNTIYF.

This chain uses TRBV7-2 with TRBJ2-5; either TRBD1 or TRBD2 may fit D (5 bases each). This CDR3 has 15 amino acids. Per germline, CDR1 SGHTA and CDR2 FQGNSA. The V end was cut by 2 bases, the J end by 5 bases, with 15 bases between. CDR3 protein: CASSLMGEPWETQYF. CDR3 coding DNA: TGTGCCAGCAGCTTAATGGGGGAACCTTGGGAGACCCAGTACTTC.

The chain links TRBV4-3 to TRBJ2-1; D possibly corresponds to TRBD2 (5 bases). Germline loops: CDR1 LGHNA, CDR2 YSLEER. This CDR3 spans 13 amino acids. V dropped 4 bases and J dropped 7 bases, with 11 bases sitting between them. Here the CDR3 DNA reads TGCGCCAGCAGCCTAGCCCGCGGGAATGAGCAGTTCTTC. This encodes CASSLARGNEQFF.

The V and J genes are TRBV7-2 and TRBJ2-7, with 8 bases aligning to TRBD1. Germline CDR1 is SGHTA and CDR2 is FQGNSA. The junction had 14 bases not matched to a gene; V was cut back by 2 bases and J by 5 bases. CDR3 size: 17 residues. The CDR3: CASSLRNPGGSGHEQYF. The CDR3 DNA is TGTGCCAGCAGCTTAAGGAACCCAGGGGGCAGTGGCCACGAGCAGTACTTC.

This clone was counted a single time. The J gene is TRBJ2-5, the V gene TRBV2; 16 nucleotides match TRBD2. The CDR3 contains 16 residues. The germline gives CDR1 SNHLY, CDR2 FYNNEI. The V gene end was trimmed by 8 bases and the J gene end by 4 bases; junction bases not matched to a gene: 7. CDR3: CASSGTSGRGRETQYF. CDR3 in DNA: TGTGCCAGCTCCGGGACTAGCGGGAGGGGTAGAGAGACCCAGTACTTC.

The gene calls are TRBV11-3 and TRBJ2-1; 14 nucleotides match TRBD2. Trimming removed 5 bases from V and 5 bases from J; junction bases left unmatched: 8. This CDR3 contains 17 residues. Germline-derived CDR1 and CDR2 are SGHNT and YENEEA. The CDR3 sequence is CASSPRLAGGGNNEQFF. The CDR3 region has the DNA TGTGCCAGCAGCCCTCGACTAGCGGGAGGGGGTAACAATGAGCAGTTCTTC.

The rearrangement links TRBV5-1 to TRBJ2-2; D gene unclear. The V end lost 0 bases, the J end lost 0 bases, and 6 bases lay between the germline ends. The CDR3 runs to 15 residues. Germline V gene data show CDR1 as SGHRS and CDR2 as YFSETQ. CDR3 in amino acids: CASSLDSTNTGELFF. The CDR3 bases are TGCGCCAGCAGCTTGGACAGTACGAACACCGGGGAGCTGTTTTTT.

The chain is built from TRBV5-1 and TRBJ2-3; D not resolved. Trimming removed 2 bases from V and 3 bases from J, with 4 bases in between. Germline CDR1 reads SGHRS; CDR2 reads YFSETQ. The CDR3 has 12 residues. Here the CDR3 DNA reads TGCGCCAGCAGCTTAGTAACAGATACGCAGTATTTT. This sequence encodes CASSLVTDTQYF.

The chain couples TRBV6-5 to TRBJ1-1; TRBD1 is a possible D gene (6 bases). This CDR3 comprises 15 residues. Germline V CDR1 and CDR2: MNHEY, SVGAGI. Trimming pared 5 bases from V and 5 bases from J, leaving 18 bases between. The CDR3 DNA follows: TGTGCCAGCAGTGCGGGGGGCGGGTATGGGACTGAAGCTTTCTTT. Its protein is CASSAGGGYGTEAFF.

The chain carries TRBV5-6 and TRBJ2-7; no reliable D call. The germline V gene has CDR1 SGHDT and CDR2 YYEEEE. This CDR3 spans 13 amino acids. Trimming removed 4 bases from V and 2 bases from J, with 10 bases in between. CDR3 nucleotide sequence: TGTGCCAGCAGCCGACCTTCACCCTACGAGCAGTACTTC. Encoded protein: CASSRPSPYEQYF. Together with reference TRBV5-6 and TRBJ2-7, the CDR3 gives the full variable domain: DAGVTQSPTHLIKTRGQQVTLRCSPKSGHDTVSWYQQALGQGPQFIFQYYEEEERQRGNFPDRFSGHQFPNYSSELNVNALLLGDSALYLCASSRPSPYEQYFGPGTRLTVT.

The chain joins TRBV9 to TRBJ2-3; D is undetermined. CDR3 length: 15 residues. V lost 4 bases and J lost 0, with 12 bases in between. Germline CDR1 reads SGDLS; CDR2 reads YYNGEE. CDR3 DNA: TGTGCCAGCAGCCCCTTGCCGACTAGCACAGATACGCAGTATTTT. Its translation is CASSPLPTSTDTQYF.

V usage is TRBV4-1 and J usage is TRBJ1-2, with TRBD1 as a possible D gene (6 bases). Trimming cost V 0 bases and J 2 bases, with 22 bases left between them. Germline V gene lookup returns CDR1 MGHRA and CDR2 YSYEKL. This CDR3 contains 19 residues. CDR3: CASSQDRGHKRDKNYGYTF. CDR3 sequence (DNA): TGCGCCAGCAGCCAAGACCGGGGACACAAAAGGGACAAAAACTATGGCTACACCTTC.

This chain uses TRBV7-8 with TRBJ2-3; no definite D call. CDR1 is SGHVS and CDR2 is FQNEAQ in the germline V gene. The CDR3 loop spans 16 amino acids. V lost 2 bases, J lost 0 bases, and 12 bases lay in between. The CDR3: CASSLFGVLSTDTQYF. The CDR3 nucleotides read TGTGCCAGCAGCTTATTTGGGGTATTGAGCACAGATACGCAGTATTTT.

The chain employs TRBV5-1 and TRBJ1-1; D may be TRBD1 (5 bases). Trimming removed 4 bases from V and 5 bases from J, with 12 bases in between. CDR3 length: 13 amino acids. From germline, CDR1 is SGHRS and CDR2 YFSETQ. The CDR3 DNA reads TGCGCCAGCAGCACCGGGACCTGGACTGAAGCTTTCTTT. Translating gives CASSTGTWTEAFF.